These 14 T cell receptor beta chains originate from one sample sequenced in a study of ipilimumab plus nivolumab after autologous stem cell transplantation. Repertoires were generated with immunoSEQ multiplex PCR, while TCRdb's copy carries only in-frame clones and drops some. The sample carries 3,000 or so clones, approximately 80% recorded once. The source was PBMCs, collected in a trial of ipilimumab plus nivolumab as post-transplant consolidation. The receptor source for this set is a male donor with multiple myeloma.

The genes are TRBV5-1 and TRBJ1-2; TRBD1 agrees at 12 bases. The CDR3 extends over 15 amino acids. From germline, CDR1 is SGHRS and CDR2 YFSETQ. J gave up 8 bases and V 2 bases, and 7 bases lay outside the gene matches. CDR3 amino acids: CASSLTGQGARGYTF. In DNA form, the CDR3 reads TGCGCCAGCAGCTTAACGGGACAGGGGGCGAGAGGCTACACCTTC.

The V gene is TRBV30, the J gene TRBJ2-1, with 10 positions matching TRBD1. Germline lookup yields CDR1 GTSNPN and CDR2 SVGIG (reference sequence). V lost 2 bases and J lost 4; bases outside the gene matches: 5. The CDR3 is made up of 15 amino acids. The CDR3 here is CAWSSDRGAYNEQFF. Written as DNA, the CDR3 is TGTGCCTGGAGTTCGGACAGGGGGGCTTACAATGAGCAGTTCTTC.

This clone turned up a few times. This rearrangement joins TRBV6-4 to TRBJ1-4; 10 bases are shared with TRBD1. The CDR3 spans 12 residues. Germline assignment: CDR1 MRHNA and CDR2 SNTAGT. The junction had 3 bases not matched to a gene; V was cut back by 9 bases and J by 8 bases. CDR3 sequence (DNA): TGTGCCAGAATGACAGGGGGCGAAAAACTGTTTTTT. This encodes CARMTGGEKLFF.

J is TRBJ2-5 and V is TRBV29-1; D remains unclear. Trimming pared 5 bases from V and 8 bases from J, leaving 18 bases between. CDR1 is SQVTM, CDR2 ANQGSEA, per germline. The CDR3 length is 13 residues. The CDR3 bases are TGCAGCGTTTCCGGCGGTGTGGGTCGAACCCAGTACTTC. Translating it yields CSVSGGVGRTQYF.

This sequence joins TRBV28 and TRBJ2-7; 9 positions match TRBD1. V dropped 6 bases and J dropped 5; count of bases not matched to a gene: 14. Germline V gene data show CDR1 as MDHEN and CDR2 as SYDVKM. This CDR3 comprises 16 residues. The DNA of the CDR3 is TGTGCCAGCAGACTTCCGGGACAGGGCTCTTCTGACGAGCAGTACTTC. As protein: CASRLPGQGSSDEQYF.

CDR3 nucleotide sequence: TGTGCCAGCAGCTTAGACACAGGCAACACTGAAGCTTTCTTT. Translated, it gives CASSLDTGNTEAFF. The rearrangement uses TRBV7-3 and TRBJ1-1; maybe TRBD1 (5 bases). CDR1 and CDR2 (germline): SGHTA, FQGTGA. The V gene lost 2 bases and the J gene lost 2 bases, with 9 bases spanning the gap. This CDR3 has 14 amino acids.

This sequence joins TRBV5-6 and TRBJ1-5; 7 bases agree with TRBD1. The CDR3 contains 13 residues. CDR1 and CDR2 (germline): SGHDT, YYEEEE. V was clipped by 4 bases and J by 5 bases; unmatched bases: 3. The CDR3 DNA sequence: TGTGCCAGCAGCCTCGGGACAGATCAGCCCCAGCATTTT. Encoded protein: CASSLGTDQPQHF. The full variable domain, rest sourced from reference TRBV5-6 and TRBJ1-5, is DAGVTQSPTHLIKTRGQQVTLRCSPKSGHDTVSWYQQALGQGPQFIFQYYEEEERQRGNFPDRFSGHQFPNYSSELNVNALLLGDSALYLCASSLGTDQPQHFGDGTRLSIL.

By share, this clone counts as large (0.1 to 1%). The chain joins TRBV19 to TRBJ1-2; no reliable D call. Germline CDR1 reads LNHDA; CDR2 reads SQIVND (reference sequence). V lost 1 base and J lost 4, with 13 bases in between. The CDR3 spans 15 residues. CDR3 coding DNA: TGTGCCAGTAGTATAGGTGCGGCGGCTCTCTATGGCTACACCTTC. Protein sequence: CASSIGAAALYGYTF.

Written as DNA, the CDR3 is TGTGCCTCCTCGGGGACCCAGTACTTC. Its translation is CASSGTQYF. The gene calls are TRBV21-1 and TRBJ2-5; TRBD2 is the table's D call, not checked against the DNA. TRBV21-1 is designated a pseudogene. The CDR3 consists of 9 residues.

In its sample, this clone was seen once. The chain has TRBV28 and TRBJ1-5; D gene ambiguous. The CDR3 spans 15 residues. Germline V lookup: CDR1 MDHEN, CDR2 SYDVKM. Trimming took off 10 bases at V and 4 bases at J, with 20 bases between the two ends. CDR3 nucleotides: TGTGCCATCGTTACGGACCCCTCCGGAAATCAGCCCCAGCATTTT. This encodes CAIVTDPSGNQPQHF.

This clone was seen just once. V and J are TRBV7-9 and TRBJ2-1, with TRBD1 identical over 12 bases. V lost 5 bases to trimming and J lost 8 bases; unmatched junction nucleotides: 10. CDR1 is SEHNR and CDR2 is FQNEAQ in the germline V gene (reference sequence). The CDR3 sequence is 16 residues long. CDR3 protein: CASSQMSRDRGHEQFF. CDR3 sequence (DNA): TGTGCCAGCAGCCAAATGAGCCGGGACAGGGGGCATGAGCAGTTCTTC.

CDR3 sequence: CASSSRQSSGANVLTF. The CDR3, as DNA: TGTGCCAGCAGTTCAAGACAGAGCTCTGGGGCCAACGTCCTGACTTTC. The rearrangement links TRBV28 to TRBJ2-6, with TRBD1 as a possible D gene (5 bases). Germline V gene data show CDR1 as MDHEN and CDR2 as SYDVKM. The germline V and J ends were trimmed by 4 bases and 0 bases, with 10 bases remaining between them. CDR3 length equals 16 residues.

The J gene is TRBJ1-1, the V gene TRBV7-9; D ambiguous. The CDR3 contains 14 residues. Trimming stripped 5 bases from V and 2 bases from J, with 12 bases between. Germline loops: CDR1 SEHNR, CDR2 FQNEAQ (reference sequence). Here the CDR3 reads CASSKESYNTEAFF. The CDR3, as DNA: TGTGCCAGCAGCAAGGAGTCCTATAACACTGAAGCTTTCTTT.

Comment on this clone: This likely comes from a read error, as the CDR3 has no conserved phenylalanine or tryptophan at its end. V is TRBV28 and J is TRBJ1-2, with a possible D match to TRBD1 (6 bases). The V gene's germline CDR1 is MDHEN and CDR2 SYDVKM. Trimming cost V 5 bases and J 5 bases, with 18 bases left between them. There are 15 residues in the CDR3. In DNA, the CDR3 is TGTGCCAGCAGTCTCGCAACTGGGACACCATATGGCTACACCGTC. This encodes CASSLATGTPYGYTV.